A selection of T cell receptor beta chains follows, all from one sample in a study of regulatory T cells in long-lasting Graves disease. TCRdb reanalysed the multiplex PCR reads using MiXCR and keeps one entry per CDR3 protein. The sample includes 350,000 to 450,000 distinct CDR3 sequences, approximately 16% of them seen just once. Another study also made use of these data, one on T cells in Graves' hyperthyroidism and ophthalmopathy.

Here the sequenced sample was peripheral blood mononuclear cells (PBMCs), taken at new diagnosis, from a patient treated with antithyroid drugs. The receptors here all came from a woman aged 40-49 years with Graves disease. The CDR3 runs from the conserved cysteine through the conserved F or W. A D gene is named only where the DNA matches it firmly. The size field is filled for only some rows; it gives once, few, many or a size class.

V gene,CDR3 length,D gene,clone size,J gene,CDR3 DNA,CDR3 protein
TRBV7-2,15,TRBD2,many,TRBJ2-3,TGTGCCAGCAGCTTAGCGGGACTAGAACCAGATACGCAGTATTTT,CASSLAGLEPDTQYF
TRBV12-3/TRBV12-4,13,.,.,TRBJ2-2,TGTGCCAGCAGTTTTATGGTGACCGGGGAGCTGTTTTTT,CASSFMVTGELFF
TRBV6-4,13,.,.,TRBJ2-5,TGTGCCAGCAGCCCCCGGGCACAAGAGACCCAGTACTTC,CASSPRAQETQYF
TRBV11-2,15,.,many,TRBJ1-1,TGTGCCAGCAGCTTAGATAGGTCGGGGAACACTGAAGCTTTCTTT,CASSLDRSGNTEAFF
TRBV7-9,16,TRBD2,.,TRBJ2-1,TGTGCCAGCAGCTTAGGGGCTAGCGGGATAATGGATGAGCAGTTCTTC,CASSLGASGIMDEQFF
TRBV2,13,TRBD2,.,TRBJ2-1,TGTGCCAGCAGTGGGGGTAGCGGGAGGGCCGGGTTCTTC,CASSGGSGRAGFF
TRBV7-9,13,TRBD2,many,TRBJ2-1,TGTGCCAGCAGCTTGACTAGCGGGTATGAGCAGTTCTTC,CASSLTSGYEQFF
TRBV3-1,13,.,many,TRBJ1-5,TGTGCCAGCAGCCAGGGGGGTCCTCAGCCCCAGCATTTT,CASSQGGPQPQHF
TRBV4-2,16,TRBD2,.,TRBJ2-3,TGTGCCAGCAGCCAAGAACTAGCGGGAGGCACAGATACGCAGTATTTT,CASSQELAGGTDTQYF
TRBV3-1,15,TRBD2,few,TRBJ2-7,TGTGCCAGCAGCCCATCGGGGGGGAGATCCTACGAGCAGTACTTC,CASSPSGGRSYEQYF
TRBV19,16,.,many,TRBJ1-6,TGTGCCAGTAGTAGCTCAGCGGGGATTAATAATTCACCCCTCCACTTT,CASSSSAGINNSPLHF
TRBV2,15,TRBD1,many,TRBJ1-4,TGTGCCAGCACTCTGGGACAGGGCTTCAATGAAAAACTGTTTTTT,CASTLGQGFNEKLFF
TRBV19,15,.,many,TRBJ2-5,TGTGCCAGTACCGGGACTGCCGTGGGAGTAGAGACCCAGTACTTC,CASTGTAVGVETQYF
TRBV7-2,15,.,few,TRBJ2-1,TGTGCCAGCAGCTTAAAACCTACCAGCTACAATGAGCAGTTCTTC,CASSLKPTSYNEQFF
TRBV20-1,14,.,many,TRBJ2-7,TGCAGTGCTCGACAGGTATCGGTTCTCTCCGAGCAGTACTTC,CSARQVSVLSEQYF
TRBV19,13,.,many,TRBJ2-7,TGTGCCAGTAGTATTGGAACAGGGTTCGAGCAGTACTTC,CASSIGTGFEQYF
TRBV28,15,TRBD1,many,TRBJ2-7,TGTGCCAGCAGTTCCGACAGGGGGGATTCCTACGAGCAGTACTTC,CASSSDRGDSYEQYF
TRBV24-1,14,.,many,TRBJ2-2,TGTGCCACCAGTGCAGAGGGCAACACCGGGGAGCTGTTTTTT,CATSAEGNTGELFF
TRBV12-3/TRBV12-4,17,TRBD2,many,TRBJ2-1,TGTGCCAGCAGTCCCCGGGGAGCGGGAGGGTCCTACAATGAGCAGTTCTTC,CASSPRGAGGSYNEQFF
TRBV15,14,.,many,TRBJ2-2,TGTGCCACCAGCAGACCGTCGAACACCGGGGAGCTGTTTTTT,CATSRPSNTGELFF
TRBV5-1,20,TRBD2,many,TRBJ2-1,TGCGCCAGCAGCCCCCAAAGGTTGGGACTAGCGGGAGGGCGAATAAATGAGCAGTTCTTC,CASSPQRLGLAGGRINEQFF
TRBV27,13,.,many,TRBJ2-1,TGTGCCAGCGGTACGGGACCCTACAATGAGCAGTTCTTC,CASGTGPYNEQFF
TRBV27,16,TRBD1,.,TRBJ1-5,TGTGCCAGCAGTTTATCGGTGCAGCCAGGGGGTCAGCCCCAGCATTTT,CASSLSVQPGGQPQHF
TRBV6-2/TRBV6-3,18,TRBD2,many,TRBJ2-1,TGTGCCAGCAGTTATTCGGCCGGGACTAGCGGGAGGTACAATGAGCAGTTCTTC,CASSYSAGTSGRYNEQFF
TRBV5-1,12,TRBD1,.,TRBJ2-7,TGCGCCAGCAACCAAGACAGGGGGGAGCAGTACTTC,CASNQDRGEQYF
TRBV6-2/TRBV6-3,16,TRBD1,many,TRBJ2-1,TGTGCCAGCATCCCTGCCGGGACAGGGTATTACAATGAGCAGTTCTTC,CASIPAGTGYYNEQFF
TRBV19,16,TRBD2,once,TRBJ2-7,TGTGCCAGTAGTTCTCTAGCGGGAGGTATCACCTACGAGCAGTACTTC,CASSSLAGGITYEQYF
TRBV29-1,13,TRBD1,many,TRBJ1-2,TGCAGCGCATATCCTCTCCAGGGGGATGGCTACACCTTC,CSAYPLQGDGYTF
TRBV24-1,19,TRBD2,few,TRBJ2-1,TGTGCCACCAGTGATTTAATCCCGGGGACTAGCGGGAGTGTCAATGAGCAGTTCTTC,CATSDLIPGTSGSVNEQFF